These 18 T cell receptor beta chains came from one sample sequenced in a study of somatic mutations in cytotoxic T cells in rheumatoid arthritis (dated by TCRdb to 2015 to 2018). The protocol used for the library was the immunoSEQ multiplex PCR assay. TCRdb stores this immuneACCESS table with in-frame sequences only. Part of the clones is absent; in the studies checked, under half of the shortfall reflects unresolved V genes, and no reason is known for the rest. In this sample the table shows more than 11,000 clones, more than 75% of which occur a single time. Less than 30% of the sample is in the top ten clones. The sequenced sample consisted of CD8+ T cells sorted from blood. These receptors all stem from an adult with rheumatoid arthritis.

The CDR3 DNA is TGTGCCAGCAGCTTACTAGCGGGCACTCCCTACGAGCAGTACTTC. Its protein is CASSLLAGTPYEQYF. The chain couples TRBV14 to TRBJ2-7, with 9 nucleotides matching TRBD2. V lost 5 bases to trimming and J lost 2 bases; unmatched junction nucleotides: 7. The germline V gene encodes CDR1 SGHDN and CDR2 FVKESK. The CDR3 runs 15 residues.

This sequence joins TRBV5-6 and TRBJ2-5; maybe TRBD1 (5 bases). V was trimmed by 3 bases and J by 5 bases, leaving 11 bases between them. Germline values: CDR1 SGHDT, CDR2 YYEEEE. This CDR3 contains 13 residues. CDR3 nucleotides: TGTGCCAGCAGCTCTACAGGTGATGAGACCCAGTACTTC. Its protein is CASSSTGDETQYF.

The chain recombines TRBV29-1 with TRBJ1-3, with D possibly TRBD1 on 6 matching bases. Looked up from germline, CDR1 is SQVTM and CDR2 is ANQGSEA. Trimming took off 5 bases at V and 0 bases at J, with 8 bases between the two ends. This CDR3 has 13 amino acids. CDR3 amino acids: CSVWTDSGNTIYF. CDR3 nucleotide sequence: TGCAGCGTTTGGACAGACTCTGGAAACACCATATATTTT.

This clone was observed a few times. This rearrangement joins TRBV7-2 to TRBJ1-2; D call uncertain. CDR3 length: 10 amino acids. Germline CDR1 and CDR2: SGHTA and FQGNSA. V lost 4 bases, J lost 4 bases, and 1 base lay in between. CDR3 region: CASSSYGYTF. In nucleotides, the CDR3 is TGTGCCAGCAGCTCCTATGGCTACACCTTC.

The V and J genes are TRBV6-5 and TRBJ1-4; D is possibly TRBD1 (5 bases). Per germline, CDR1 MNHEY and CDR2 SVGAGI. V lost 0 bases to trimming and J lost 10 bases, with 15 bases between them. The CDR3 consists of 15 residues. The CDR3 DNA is TGTGCCAGCAGTTACTCGATGGAGGGGCGAGGAAAACTGTTTTTT. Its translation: CASSYSMEGRGKLFF.

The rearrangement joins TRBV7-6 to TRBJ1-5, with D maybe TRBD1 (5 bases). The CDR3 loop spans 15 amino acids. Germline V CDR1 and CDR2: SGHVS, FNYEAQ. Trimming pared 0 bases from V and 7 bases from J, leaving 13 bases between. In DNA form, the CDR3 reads TGTGCCAGCAGCTTAGCGCCTGGGGGGACGCAGCCCCAGCATTTT. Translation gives CASSLAPGGTQPQHF.

This CDR3 is CASSLGQNTGELFF. CDR3 in DNA: TGTGCCAGCAGCTTAGGACAGAACACCGGGGAGCTGTTTTTT. The chain couples TRBV11-2 to TRBJ2-2, with D uncertain. The CDR3 is 14 residues long. Between the trimmed V and J ends, which lost 1 base and 1 base, there was a span of 4 bases. CDR1 and CDR2 (germline): SGHAT, FQNNGV.

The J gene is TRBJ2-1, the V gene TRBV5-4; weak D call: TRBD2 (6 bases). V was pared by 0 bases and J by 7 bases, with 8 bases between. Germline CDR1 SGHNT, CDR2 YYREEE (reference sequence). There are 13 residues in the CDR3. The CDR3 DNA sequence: TGTGCCAGCAGCTTGGCTAGCGAAAATGAGCAGTTCTTC. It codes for CASSLASENEQFF. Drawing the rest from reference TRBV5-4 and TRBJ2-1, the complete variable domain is ETGVTQSPTHLIKTRGQQVTLRCSSQSGHNTVSWYQQALGQGPQFIFQYYREEENGRGNFPPRFSGLQFPNYSSELNVNALELDDSALYLCASSLASENEQFFGPGTRLTVL.

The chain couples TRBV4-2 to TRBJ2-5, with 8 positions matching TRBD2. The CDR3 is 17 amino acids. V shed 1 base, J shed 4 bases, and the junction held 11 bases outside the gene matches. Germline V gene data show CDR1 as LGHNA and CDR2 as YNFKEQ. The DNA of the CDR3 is TGTGCCAGCAGCCAAGCAGGAGACCGGGGGGGAGGAGAGACCCAGTACTTC. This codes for CASSQAGDRGGGETQYF.

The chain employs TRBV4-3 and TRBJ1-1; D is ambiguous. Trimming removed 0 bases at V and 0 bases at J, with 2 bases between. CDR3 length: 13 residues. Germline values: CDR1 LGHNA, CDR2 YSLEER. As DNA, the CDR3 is TGCGCCAGCAGCCAAGATATGAACACTGAAGCTTTCTTT. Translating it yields CASSQDMNTEAFF.

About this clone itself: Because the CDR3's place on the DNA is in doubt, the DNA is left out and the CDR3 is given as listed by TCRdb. The chain's CDR3 is CASSFARGAYF. This chain joins TRBV6-1 and TRBJ2-5; TRBD2, as called in the table, went unchecked against the DNA. The CDR3 is 11 amino acids in total, end residues counted. From germline, CDR1 is MNHNS and CDR2 SASEGT.

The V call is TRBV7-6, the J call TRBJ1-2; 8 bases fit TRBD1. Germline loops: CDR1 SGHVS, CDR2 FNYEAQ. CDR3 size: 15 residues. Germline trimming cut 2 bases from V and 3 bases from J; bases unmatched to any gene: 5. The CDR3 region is CASSLTSGGYYGYTF. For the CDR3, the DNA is TGTGCCAGCAGCTTAACGTCAGGGGGCTACTATGGCTACACCTTC.

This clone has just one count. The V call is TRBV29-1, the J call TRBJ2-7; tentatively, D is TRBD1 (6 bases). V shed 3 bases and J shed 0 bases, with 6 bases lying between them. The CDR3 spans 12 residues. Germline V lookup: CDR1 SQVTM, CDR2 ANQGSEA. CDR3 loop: CSVEDSSYEQYF. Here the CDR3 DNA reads TGCAGCGTTGAGGACAGCTCCTACGAGCAGTACTTC.

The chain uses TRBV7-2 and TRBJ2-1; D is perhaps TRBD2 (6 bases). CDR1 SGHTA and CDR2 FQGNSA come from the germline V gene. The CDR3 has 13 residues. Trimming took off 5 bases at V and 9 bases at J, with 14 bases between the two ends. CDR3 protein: CASSNPPGAEQFF. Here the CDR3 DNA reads TGTGCCAGCAGCAACCCGCCGGGAGCTGAGCAGTTCTTC.

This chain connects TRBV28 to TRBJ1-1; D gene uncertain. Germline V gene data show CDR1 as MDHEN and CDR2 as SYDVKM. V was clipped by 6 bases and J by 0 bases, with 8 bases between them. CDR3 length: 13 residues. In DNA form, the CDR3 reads TGTGCCAGCAGGATAGGGCTGAACACTGAAGCTTTCTTT. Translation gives CASRIGLNTEAFF.

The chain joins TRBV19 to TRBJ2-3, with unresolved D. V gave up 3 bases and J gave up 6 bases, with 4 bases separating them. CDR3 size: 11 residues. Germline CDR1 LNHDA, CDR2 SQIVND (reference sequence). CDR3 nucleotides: TGTGCCAGTAGTATGGGGGATACGCAGTATTTT. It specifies CASSMGDTQYF.

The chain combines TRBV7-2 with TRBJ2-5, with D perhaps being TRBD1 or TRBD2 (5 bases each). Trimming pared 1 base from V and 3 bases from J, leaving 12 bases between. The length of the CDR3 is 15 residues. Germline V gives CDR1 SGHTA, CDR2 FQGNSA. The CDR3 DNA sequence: TGTGCCAGCAGCTTAGTCCACGGGACCGAAGAGACCCAGTACTTC. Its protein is CASSLVHGTEETQYF.

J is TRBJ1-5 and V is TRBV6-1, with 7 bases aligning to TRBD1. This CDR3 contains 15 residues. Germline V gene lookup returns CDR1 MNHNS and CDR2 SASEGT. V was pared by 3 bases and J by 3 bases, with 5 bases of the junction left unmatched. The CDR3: CASSDGQVYNQPQHF. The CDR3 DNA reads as TGTGCCAGCAGTGATGGACAGGTGTACAATCAGCCCCAGCATTTT.